This is a list of T cell receptor beta chains from one sample in a study of T cells after yellow fever vaccination. From the 5' RACE reads, TCRdb called clonotypes with MiXCR, one entry per CDR3 protein. Here the sample spans 450,000 to 550,000 distinct CDR3 sequences, 19% being singletons. Here the sequenced sample was PBMCs, taken 15 days after the yellow fever booster vaccination. The source is a man aged 25 to 40 who received the YFV17D yellow fever vaccine. CDR3s include the opening cysteine and the closing phenylalanine or tryptophan. The D gene is left open where the match is weak. The size field is filled for only some rows; it gives once, few, many or a size class.

clone_size d_call j_call v_call cdr3_aa cdr3_nt
few NA TRBJ2-1 TRBV7-9 CASSLGRDYNEQFF TGTGCCAGCAGCTTAGGCAGGGACTACAATGAGCAGTTCTTC
NA NA TRBJ1-1 TRBV7-8 CASRKGVMNTEAFF TGTGCCAGCAGGAAGGGGGTAATGAACACTGAAGCTTTCTTT
few NA TRBJ2-3 TRBV7-2 CASSSGMYWDTQYF TGTGCCAGCAGCTCCGGAATGTATTGGGATACGCAGTATTTT
few TRBD2 TRBJ2-5 TRBV20-1 CSAISGRKETQYF TGCAGTGCTATTAGCGGGAGAAAAGAGACCCAGTACTTC
NA TRBD2 TRBJ2-7 TRBV6-2/TRBV6-3 CASRWLAGVSEQYF TGTGCCAGCCGATGGCTAGCGGGAGTTTCCGAGCAGTACTTC
many NA TRBJ1-4 TRBV10-3 CAISGKEGEKLFF TGTGCCATCAGTGGGAAGGAAGGTGAAAAACTGTTTTTT
few NA TRBJ2-6 TRBV20-1 CSAFTGFGANVLTF TGCAGTGCTTTTACAGGGTTCGGGGCCAACGTCCTGACTTTC
NA TRBD1 TRBJ1-3 TRBV2 CASSQTGGRNTIYF TGTGCCAGCAGCCAGACAGGGGGACGAAACACCATATATTTT
NA NA TRBJ2-3 TRBV4-3 CASSQDLTDPTQYF TGCGCCAGCAGCCAAGATTTAACGGACCCCACGCAGTATTTT
NA NA TRBJ2-5 TRBV10-3 CAISEPVSEQETQYF TGTGCCATCAGTGAGCCCGTAAGCGAGCAAGAGACCCAGTACTTC
NA NA TRBJ2-7 TRBV20-1 CSARRGAFYEQYF TGCAGTGCTAGAAGGGGTGCCTTTTACGAGCAGTACTTC
NA NA TRBJ2-7 TRBV29-1 CSVDGGASYEQYF TGCAGCGTTGATGGGGGGGCCTCCTACGAGCAGTACTTC
few NA TRBJ2-1 TRBV7-9 CASSLRSTGNAQFF TGTGCCAGCAGCTTAAGATCGACAGGCAACGCGCAGTTCTTC
few NA TRBJ2-3 TRBV7-8 CASSPSWGEWDTQYF TGTGCCAGCAGCCCCTCCTGGGGTGAGTGGGATACGCAGTATTTT
few NA TRBJ2-7 TRBV5-1 CASSLEPKAEQYF TGCGCCAGCAGCTTGGAACCCAAAGCCGAGCAGTACTTC
few NA TRBJ2-7 TRBV4-3 CASSQETTVYEQYF TGCGCCAGCAGCCAAGAAACCACAGTCTACGAGCAGTACTTC
NA NA TRBJ1-1 TRBV6-2/TRBV6-3 CASSYAEELNTEAFF TGTGCCAGCAGTTACGCAGAAGAATTGAACACTGAAGCTTTCTTT
NA NA TRBJ1-1 TRBV3-1 CASRTKGGTEAFF TGTGCCAGCAGGACCAAGGGGGGCACTGAAGCTTTCTTT
NA TRBD1 TRBJ2-3 TRBV29-1 CSVGSGTGRTDTQYF TGCAGCGTTGGATCCGGGACAGGGAGGACAGATACGCAGTATTTT
few NA TRBJ2-1 TRBV30 CAWSVPGAYNEQFF TGTGCCTGGAGTGTACCGGGAGCCTACAATGAGCAGTTCTTC
few NA TRBJ1-5 TRBV20-1 CSATQGRRGSNQPQHF TGCAGTGCTACTCAGGGACGACGGGGGAGCAATCAGCCCCAGCATTTT
NA NA TRBJ2-3 TRBV6-6 CATMTNPDTQYF TGTGCCACCATGACCAATCCAGATACGCAGTATTTT
few TRBD2 TRBJ2-1 TRBV20-1 CSARDHSGLRSYNEQFF TGCAGTGCTAGAGACCATAGCGGGTTACGCTCCTACAATGAGCAGTTCTTC
NA TRBD1 TRBJ2-3 TRBV20-1 CSARQGQSTDTQYF TGCAGTGCCAGACAGGGACAAAGCACAGATACGCAGTATTTT
few NA TRBJ2-3 TRBV6-4 CASSEQGGADTQYF TGTGCCAGCAGTGAACAGGGAGGGGCAGATACGCAGTATTTT
NA NA TRBJ1-6 TRBV30 CAWSAVRGSPLHF TGTGCCTGGAGTGCCGTGCGGGGTTCACCCCTCCACTTT
few NA TRBJ2-5 TRBV12-3/TRBV12-4 CASSLRWAQETQYF TGTGCCAGCAGTTTACGTTGGGCCCAAGAGACCCAGTACTTC
NA NA TRBJ2-5 TRBV5-6 CASSSVQGVETQYF TGTGCCAGCAGCTCCGTACAGGGTGTGGAGACCCAGTACTTC
few NA TRBJ2-1 TRBV19 CASSIKGRPYNEQFF TGTGCCAGTAGTATCAAAGGGCGGCCCTACAATGAGCAGTTCTTC
NA TRBD1 TRBJ1-5 TRBV12-3/TRBV12-4 CASSRSTGEQPQHF TGTGCCAGCAGCAGATCGACAGGGGAGCAGCCCCAGCATTTT
few NA TRBJ2-7 TRBV10-1 CASSPLGSAYEQYF TGCGCCAGCAGTCCCTTGGGATCCGCTTACGAGCAGTACTTC
few TRBD2 TRBJ2-1 TRBV7-2 CASSRDGLGYNEQFF TGTGCCAGCAGCCGAGACGGACTAGGCTACAATGAGCAGTTCTTC
NA TRBD2 TRBJ2-5 TRBV12-3/TRBV12-4 CASSLGAVAGAQETQYF TGTGCCAGCAGTTTAGGGGCTGTAGCGGGAGCGCAAGAGACCCAGTACTTC
NA TRBD2 TRBJ2-5 TRBV5-4 CASSNRGDGETQYF TGTGCCAGCAGCAACCGGGGGGACGGGGAGACCCAGTACTTC
few NA TRBJ2-1 TRBV12-3/TRBV12-4 CASSPGLGQFF TGTGCCAGCAGTCCCGGGCTGGGGCAGTTCTTC
NA TRBD2 TRBJ2-2 TRBV27 CASSYPSGSAGELFF TGTGCCAGCAGTTATCCTAGCGGGAGCGCCGGGGAGCTGTTTTTT
few NA TRBJ2-5 TRBV7-2 CASSPAPSGRETQYF TGTGCCAGCAGCCCCGCCCCCAGTGGGCGGGAGACCCAGTACTTC
many TRBD1 TRBJ2-5 TRBV5-4 CASSGDSQETQYF TGTGCCAGCAGCGGGGACAGCCAAGAGACCCAGTACTTC
many TRBD2 TRBJ2-7 TRBV20-1 CSARDPSGRGEQYF TGCAGTGCTAGAGATCCCAGCGGGAGGGGGGAGCAGTACTTC
NA NA TRBJ2-3 TRBV29-1 CSVVPHLGSYTDTQYF TGCAGCGTTGTCCCTCATTTGGGGTCCTACACAGATACGCAGTATTTT
NA TRBD2 TRBJ2-7 TRBV6-1 CASSRPSSLAGGNYEQYF TGTGCCAGCAGCCGTCCGAGCAGCCTGGCGGGGGGGAACTACGAGCAGTACTTC
NA NA TRBJ1-2 TRBV6-2/TRBV6-3 CASREGDGYTF TGTGCCAGCAGAGAGGGTGATGGCTACACCTTC
many TRBD1 TRBJ2-3 TRBV5-6 CASSLTGETTDTQYF TGTGCCAGCAGCCTAACAGGGGAAACTACAGATACGCAGTATTTT
NA TRBD1 TRBJ2-2 TRBV5-1 CASSFTFTGTGGTGELFF TGCGCCAGCAGCTTCACTTTTACCGGGACAGGGGGCACCGGGGAGCTGTTTTTT
NA TRBD1 TRBJ1-4 TRBV12-3/TRBV12-4 CASSSTTGVEKLFF TGTGCCAGCAGTAGCACAACAGGGGTTGAAAAACTGTTTTTT
NA NA TRBJ2-7 TRBV7-2 CASSLVIDRTSYEQYF TGTGCCAGCAGCTTAGTTATCGACAGAACCTCCTACGAGCAGTACTTC
NA TRBD2 TRBJ2-6 TRBV19 CATGRGGRAASGANVLTF TGTGCCACCGGTCGGGGCGGGAGGGCTGCATCTGGGGCCAACGTCCTGACTTTC
NA NA TRBJ2-2 TRBV27 CATGYRVLGELFF TGTGCCACCGGATACAGGGTCTTAGGGGAGCTGTTTTTT
few NA TRBJ2-2 TRBV11-2 CASSPGTHGELFF TGTGCCAGCAGCCCCGGGACTCACGGGGAGCTGTTTTTT
few NA TRBJ2-7 TRBV2 CASSEGQGYREQYF TGTGCCAGCAGTGAAGGGCAGGGGTACCGCGAGCAGTACTTC